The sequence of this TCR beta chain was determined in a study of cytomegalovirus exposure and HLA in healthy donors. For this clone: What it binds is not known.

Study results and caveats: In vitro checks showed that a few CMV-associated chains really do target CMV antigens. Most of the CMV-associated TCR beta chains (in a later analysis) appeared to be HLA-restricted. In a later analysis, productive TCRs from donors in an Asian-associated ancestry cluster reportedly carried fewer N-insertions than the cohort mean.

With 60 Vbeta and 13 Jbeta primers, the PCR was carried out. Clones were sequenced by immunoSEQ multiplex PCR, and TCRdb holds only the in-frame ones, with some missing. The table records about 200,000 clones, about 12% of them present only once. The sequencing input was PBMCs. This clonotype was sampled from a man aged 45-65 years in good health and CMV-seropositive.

In DNA form, the CDR3 reads TGTGCCAGCAGACATACCGGGACAGCCTATGGCTACACCTTC. Residues: CASRHTGTAYGYTF. This chain links TRBV9 with TRBJ1-2; 7 nucleotides agree with TRBD1. Germline lookup yields CDR1 SGDLS and CDR2 YYNGEE. The CDR3 has 14 amino acids. The trim removed 5 bases at V and 4 bases at J, leaving 8 bases unmatched.